Sequencing of this TCR beta chain was carried out in a study of T cells in Graves' hyperthyroidism and ophthalmopathy. It was uncontrolled infection, other autoimmune disease, pregnancy or lactation that excluded patients. Study outcomes and limitations: Also found in blood were most expanded thyroid clonotypes above 0.001. Before onset, ophthalmopathy was predicted by the model a median roughly six months earlier.

RNA transcripts provided the source from which TCR beta CDR3 regions were amplified. Primed by the HTBI set, a first-round RT-PCR was run on the TCR CDR3. MiXCR was run by TCRdb on the multiplex PCR reads, yielding one entry per CDR3 protein. Of roughly 500,000 distinct CDR3 sequences in the sample, around 42% were seen once. This clonotype was seen a single time. The antigen is unknown. CDR3 size: 16 residues. V lost 6 bases, J lost 0 bases, and 12 bases lay in between. Germline CDR1 reads SGHVS; CDR2 reads FNYEAQ. The origin of this receptor is an adult woman with Graves' disease, either hyperthyroidism or ophthalmopathy (not recorded which). The gene calls are TRBV7-6 and TRBJ2-6; D unresolved. The sample comprised peripheral blood or thyroid tissue (not recorded which). CDR3 region: CASSPSRISGANVLTF. The CDR3 nucleotides read TGTGCCAGCAGTCCGAGTCGGATCTCTGGGGCCAACGTCCTGACTTTC.